Listed below are T cell receptor beta chains from one sample, sequenced in a study of memory CD4+ T cells and cytomegalovirus serostatus. Sequencing was performed with immunoSEQ multiplex PCR; in TCRdb, only in-frame clones are kept and a portion is missing. The data hold tens of thousands of clones, with around three quarters observed a single time. The sample comprised memory CD4+ T cells from blood. The receptors come from an adult in good health and CMV-seronegative. CDR3s include the opening cysteine and the closing phenylalanine or tryptophan. Fields, in order: CDR3 length, V gene, clone size, J gene, D gene, CDR3 protein, CDR3 DNA. D genes are given only for firm matches. For some rows the clone size is stated as once, few or many, or as a class when expanded; others skip it.

>15|TRBV30|.|TRBJ2-1|TRBD1
CAWTPGTGVADEQFF
TGTGCCTGGACTCCCGGGACAGGGGTAGCCGATGAGCAGTTCTTC
>16|TRBV6-1|few|TRBJ2-5|.
CASSARRRNEGETQYF
TGTGCCAGCAGTGCTAGACGGAGGAATGAGGGGGAGACCCAGTACTTC
>14|TRBV19|.|TRBJ2-3|.
CATSRGLSTDTQYF
TGTGCCACCTCACGAGGTCTTAGCACAGATACGCAGTATTTT
>15|TRBV7-2|.|TRBJ2-4|TRBD1
CASSLGGQGRNIQYF
TGTGCCAGCAGCCTGGGAGGACAGGGGAGAAACATTCAGTACTTC
>14|TRBV2|.|TRBJ1-2|.
CASGSTGADYGYTF
TGTGCCAGTGGATCTACCGGGGCGGACTATGGCTACACCTTC
>13|TRBV4-1|.|TRBJ1-1|.
CASSQGQHTEAFF
TGCGCCAGCAGCCAAGGACAGCACACTGAAGCTTTCTTT
>15|TRBV11-2|.|TRBJ1-3|.
CASSLRGLSGNTIYF
TGTGCCAGCAGCTTAAGGGGTCTCTCTGGAAACACCATATATTTT
>15|TRBV4-2|.|TRBJ2-1|.
CASSQGRNRGEEQFF
TGTGCCAGCAGCCAGGGGAGGAACAGGGGAGAAGAGCAGTTCTTC
>14|TRBV2|.|TRBJ1-3|.
CASSDEGGGNTIYF
TGTGCCAGCAGTGATGAGGGCGGCGGAAACACCATATATTTT
>14|TRBV11-2|.|TRBJ2-3|.
CASSRHPGTDTQYF
TGTGCCAGCAGCCGGCATCCAGGGACAGATACGCAGTATTTT
>13|TRBV11-2|.|TRBJ2-3|.
CASSGWSTDTQYF
TGTGCCAGCTCAGGGTGGAGCACAGATACGCAGTATTTT
>15|TRBV7-2|.|TRBJ2-1|.
CASSSGGAGYNEQFF
TGTGCCAGCAGCTCCGGAGGGGCGGGGTACAATGAGCAGTTCTTC
>16|TRBV10-3|.|TRBJ2-6|.
CAISGTRVAGANVLTF
TGTGCCATCAGTGGGACGAGGGTAGCTGGGGCCAACGTCCTGACTTTC
>13|TRBV2|.|TRBJ1-1|.
CASVGNLNTEAFF
TGTGCCAGCGTGGGCAACTTGAACACTGAAGCTTTCTTT
>15|TRBV27|.|TRBJ1-1|.
CASSPSGTLNTEAFF
TGTGCCAGCAGTCCCTCCGGGACATTGAACACTGAAGCTTTCTTT
>14|TRBV5-5|.|TRBJ2-7|TRBD1
CASSFGQGSYEQYF
TGTGCCAGCAGCTTCGGACAGGGATCCTACGAGCAGTACTTC
>14|TRBV7-8|.|TRBJ2-7|.
CASSISETSYEQYF
TGTGCCAGCAGCATATCTGAAACCTCCTACGAGCAGTACTTC
>15|TRBV5-1|.|TRBJ2-1|TRBD1
CASNRDRISYNEQFF
TGCGCCAGCAACCGGGACAGGATCTCCTACAATGAGCAGTTCTTC
>13|TRBV10-2|.|TRBJ2-1|.
CASSQLHGAEQFF
TGCGCCAGCAGTCAATTACACGGCGCTGAGCAGTTCTTC
>15|TRBV15|.|TRBJ1-5|.
CATSTSGQGHQPQHF
TGTGCCACCAGCACCTCAGGGCAGGGACATCAGCCCCAGCATTTT
>15|TRBV5-6|few|TRBJ2-7|TRBD2
CASSLGGRYPYEQYF
TGTGCCAGCAGCTTGGGCGGGAGGTACCCCTACGAGCAGTACTTC
>18|TRBV14|.|TRBJ2-1|TRBD2
CASSHTRLAGGSYNEQFF
TGTGCCAGCAGCCATACGCGGCTAGCGGGAGGGTCCTACAATGAGCAGTTCTTC
>14|TRBV2|.|TRBJ2-5|TRBD2
CASALGTRRETQYF
TGTGCCAGCGCCCTGGGGACTAGACGGGAGACCCAGTACTTC
>10|TRBV19|few|TRBJ2-1|.
CASSIYEQFF
TGTGCCAGTAGTATCTATGAGCAGTTCTTC
>17|TRBV19|medium-sized|TRBJ2-2|TRBD2
CASSIMTGLAITGELFF
TGTGCCAGTAGTATAATGACGGGACTAGCGATTACCGGGGAGCTGTTTTTT
>15|TRBV7-2|few|TRBJ1-3|.
CASSLASGAGNTIYF
TGTGCCAGCAGCTTAGCGTCAGGGGCTGGAAACACCATATATTTT
>13|TRBV7-3|few|TRBJ1-2|.
CASSPQPGDGYTF
TGTGCCAGCAGCCCCCAACCCGGGGACGGCTACACCTTC
>14|TRBV25-1|.|TRBJ2-7|TRBD2
CASSSGLVGYEQYF
TGTGCCAGCAGTTCGGGACTAGTAGGCTACGAGCAGTACTTC
>13|TRBV27|.|TRBJ1-1|.
CASSLKWTTEAFF
TGTGCCAGCAGTTTAAAGTGGACAACTGAAGCTTTCTTT
>15|TRBV5-8|.|TRBJ2-7|.
CASTPRGGRSYEQYF
TGTGCCAGCACCCCCAGGGGCGGGAGATCCTACGAGCAGTACTTC
>16|TRBV6-4|.|TRBJ2-3|TRBD1
CASSDSGTGGVYTQYF
TGTGCCAGCAGTGATAGCGGGACAGGGGGCGTTTATACGCAGTATTTT